Below, one T cell receptor beta chain is given with its context. The assay was immunoSEQ multiplex PCR, and TCRdb's table has in-frame clones only and misses some. In the table there are around 77,000 clones, under 80% of which are singletons. This entry comes from a study of OX40 agonist ivuxolimab in advanced cancers. Germline assignment: CDR1 SGHTA and CDR2 FQGNSA. The length of the CDR3 is 15 residues. J lost 4 bases, V lost 4 bases, and 7 bases had no gene match. Material: CD4+ or CD8+ T cells sorted from blood, obtained in a trial of the OX40 agonist ivuxolimab. V gene TRBV7-2 combines with J gene TRBJ1-2, with 9 nucleotides matching TRBD1. The TCR was taken from an adult with an advanced solid tumor such as melanoma, head and neck, liver or kidney cancer. The CDR3 sequence: CASSSRTGDIYGYTF. In nucleotides, the CDR3 is TGTGCCAGCAGCTCCCGGACAGGGGATATCTATGGCTACACCTTC.